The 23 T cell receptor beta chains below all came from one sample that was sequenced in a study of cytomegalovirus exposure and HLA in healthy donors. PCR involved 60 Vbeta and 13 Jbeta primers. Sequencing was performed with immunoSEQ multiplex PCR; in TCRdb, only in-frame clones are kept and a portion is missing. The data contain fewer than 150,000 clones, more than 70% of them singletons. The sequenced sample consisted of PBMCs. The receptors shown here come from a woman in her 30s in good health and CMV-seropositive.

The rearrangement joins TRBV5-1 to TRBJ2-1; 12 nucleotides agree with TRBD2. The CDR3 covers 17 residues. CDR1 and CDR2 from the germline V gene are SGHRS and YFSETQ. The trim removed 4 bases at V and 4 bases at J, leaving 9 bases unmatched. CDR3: CASSLTGTSGRYNEQFF. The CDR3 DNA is TGCGCCAGCAGCCTCACAGGGACTAGCGGGCGTTACAATGAGCAGTTCTTC.

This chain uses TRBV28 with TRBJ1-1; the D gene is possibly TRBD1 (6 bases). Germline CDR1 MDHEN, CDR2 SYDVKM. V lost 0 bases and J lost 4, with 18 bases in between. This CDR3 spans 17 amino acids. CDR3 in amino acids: CASSLWVGGGAGTEAFF. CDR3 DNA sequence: TGTGCCAGCAGTTTATGGGTCGGAGGGGGGGCCGGCACTGAAGCTTTCTTT.

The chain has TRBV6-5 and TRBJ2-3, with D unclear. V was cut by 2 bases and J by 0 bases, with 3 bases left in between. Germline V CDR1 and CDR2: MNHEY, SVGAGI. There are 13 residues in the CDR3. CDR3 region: CASSYTSTDTQYF. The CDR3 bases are TGTGCCAGCAGTTACACTAGCACAGATACGCAGTATTTT.

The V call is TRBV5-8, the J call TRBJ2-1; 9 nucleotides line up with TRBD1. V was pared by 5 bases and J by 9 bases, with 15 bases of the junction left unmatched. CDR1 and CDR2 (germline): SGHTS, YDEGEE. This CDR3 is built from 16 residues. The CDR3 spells CASRMGPGQGVGEQFF. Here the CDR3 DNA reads TGTGCCAGCAGGATGGGGCCGGGACAGGGAGTAGGTGAGCAGTTCTTC. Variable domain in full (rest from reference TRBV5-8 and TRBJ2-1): EAGVTQSPTHLIKTRGQQATLRCSPISGHTSVYWYQQALGLGLQFLLWYDEGEERNRGNFPPRFSGRQFPNYSSELNVNALELEDSALYLCASRMGPGQGVGEQFFGPGTRLTVL.

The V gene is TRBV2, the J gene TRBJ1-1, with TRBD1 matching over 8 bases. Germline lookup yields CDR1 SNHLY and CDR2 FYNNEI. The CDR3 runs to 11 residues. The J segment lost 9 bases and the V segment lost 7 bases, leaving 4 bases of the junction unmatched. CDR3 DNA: TGTGCCAGCATTACAGGGGGAAAAGCTTTCTTT. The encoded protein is CASITGGKAFF. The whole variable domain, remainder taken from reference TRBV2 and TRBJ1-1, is EPEVTQTPSHQVTQMGQEVILRCVPISNHLYFYWYRQILGQKVEFLVSFYNNEISEKSEIFDDQFSVERPDGSNFTLKIRSTKLEDSAMYFCASITGGKAFFGQGTRLTVV.

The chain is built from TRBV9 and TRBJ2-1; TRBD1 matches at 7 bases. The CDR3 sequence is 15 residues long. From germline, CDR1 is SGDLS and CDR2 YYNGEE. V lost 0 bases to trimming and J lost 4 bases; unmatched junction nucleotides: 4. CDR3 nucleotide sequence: TGTGCCAGCAGCGTAGCAGGGACAGTTTACAATGAGCAGTTCTTC. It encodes CASSVAGTVYNEQFF.

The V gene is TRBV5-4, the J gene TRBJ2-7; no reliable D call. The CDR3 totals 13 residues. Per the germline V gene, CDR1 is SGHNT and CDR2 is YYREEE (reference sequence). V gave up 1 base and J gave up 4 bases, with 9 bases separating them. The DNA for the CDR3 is TGTGCCAGCAGCTTGACTCCCACTTACGAGCAGTACTTC. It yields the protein CASSLTPTYEQYF.

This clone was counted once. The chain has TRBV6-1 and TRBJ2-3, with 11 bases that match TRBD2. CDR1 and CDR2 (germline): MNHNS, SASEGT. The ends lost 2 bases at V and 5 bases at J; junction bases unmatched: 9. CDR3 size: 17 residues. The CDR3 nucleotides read TGTGCCAGCAGTGAATGGGGGGGGCTAGCGGGAGGAGATACGCAGTATTTT. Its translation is CASSEWGGLAGGDTQYF.

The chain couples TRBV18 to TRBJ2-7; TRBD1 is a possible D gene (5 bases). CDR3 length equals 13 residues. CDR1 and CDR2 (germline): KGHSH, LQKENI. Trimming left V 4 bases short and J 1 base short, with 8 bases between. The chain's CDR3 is CASSLDSSYEQYF. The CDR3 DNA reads TGTGCCAGCTCACTTGACAGTTCCTACGAGCAGTACTTC.

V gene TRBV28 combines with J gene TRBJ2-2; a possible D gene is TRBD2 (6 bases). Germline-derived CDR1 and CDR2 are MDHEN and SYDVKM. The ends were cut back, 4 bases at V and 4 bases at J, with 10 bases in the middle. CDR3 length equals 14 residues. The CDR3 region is CASSSFGGTGELFF. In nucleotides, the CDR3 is TGTGCCAGCAGTTCCTTCGGGGGCACCGGGGAGCTGTTTTTT.

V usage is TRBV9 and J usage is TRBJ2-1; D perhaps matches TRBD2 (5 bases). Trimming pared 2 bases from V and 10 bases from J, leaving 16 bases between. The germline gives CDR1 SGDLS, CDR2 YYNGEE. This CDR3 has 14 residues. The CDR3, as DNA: TGTGCCAGCAGCGTCCAAACTAGTGCACGCGAGCAGTTCTTC. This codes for CASSVQTSAREQFF.

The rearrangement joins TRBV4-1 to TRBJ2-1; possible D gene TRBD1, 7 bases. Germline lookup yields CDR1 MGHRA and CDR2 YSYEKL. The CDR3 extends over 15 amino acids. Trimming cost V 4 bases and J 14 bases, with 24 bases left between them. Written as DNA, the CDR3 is TGCGCCAGCAGCCCTAAAGAGGGGGACCCCAGGGGGGAGTTCTTC. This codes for CASSPKEGDPRGEFF.

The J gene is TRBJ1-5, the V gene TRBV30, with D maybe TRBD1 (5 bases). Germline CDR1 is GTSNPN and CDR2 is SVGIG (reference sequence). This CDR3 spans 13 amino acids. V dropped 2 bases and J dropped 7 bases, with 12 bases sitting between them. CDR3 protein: CAWSSREDQPQHF. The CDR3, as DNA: TGTGCCTGGAGTAGCAGGGAAGACCAGCCCCAGCATTTT. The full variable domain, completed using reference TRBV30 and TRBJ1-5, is SQTIHQWPATLVQPVGSPLSLECTVEGTSNPNLYWYRQAAGRGLQLLFYSVGIGQISSEVPQNLSASRPQDRQFILSSKKLLLSDSGFYLCAWSSREDQPQHFGDGTRLSIL.

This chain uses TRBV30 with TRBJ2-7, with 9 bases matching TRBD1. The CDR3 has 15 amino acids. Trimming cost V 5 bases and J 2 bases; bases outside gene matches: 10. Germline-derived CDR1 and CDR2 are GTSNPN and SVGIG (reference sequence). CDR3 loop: CAWSGGGTGPYEQYF. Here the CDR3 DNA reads TGTGCCTGGTCAGGAGGGGGGACAGGGCCCTACGAGCAGTACTTC.

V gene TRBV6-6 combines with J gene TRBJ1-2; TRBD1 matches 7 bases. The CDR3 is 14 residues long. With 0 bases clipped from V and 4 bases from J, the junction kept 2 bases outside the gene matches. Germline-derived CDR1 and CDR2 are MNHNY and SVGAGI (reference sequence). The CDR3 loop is CASSYSTGFYGYTF. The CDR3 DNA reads TGTGCCAGCAGTTACTCGACAGGGTTCTATGGCTACACCTTC.

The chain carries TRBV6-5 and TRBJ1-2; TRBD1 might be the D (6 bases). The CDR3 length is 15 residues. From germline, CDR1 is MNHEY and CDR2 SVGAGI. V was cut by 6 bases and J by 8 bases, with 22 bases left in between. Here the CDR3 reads CASRVGQTDFEGYTF. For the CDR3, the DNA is TGTGCCAGCAGGGTCGGACAGACCGACTTCGAGGGCTACACCTTC.

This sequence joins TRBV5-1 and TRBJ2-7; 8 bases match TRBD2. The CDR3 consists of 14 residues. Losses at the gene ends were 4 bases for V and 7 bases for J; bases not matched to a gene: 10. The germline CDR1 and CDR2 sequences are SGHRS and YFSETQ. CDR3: CASSDPSGGGEQYF. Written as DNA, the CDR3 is TGCGCCAGCAGCGACCCTAGCGGCGGGGGGGAGCAGTACTTC.

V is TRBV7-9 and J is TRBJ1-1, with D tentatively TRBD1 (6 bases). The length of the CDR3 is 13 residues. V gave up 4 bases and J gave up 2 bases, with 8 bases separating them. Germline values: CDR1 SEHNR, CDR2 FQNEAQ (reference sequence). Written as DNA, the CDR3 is TGTGCCAGCAGCTCGGACAGAAACACTGAAGCTTTCTTT. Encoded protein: CASSSDRNTEAFF.

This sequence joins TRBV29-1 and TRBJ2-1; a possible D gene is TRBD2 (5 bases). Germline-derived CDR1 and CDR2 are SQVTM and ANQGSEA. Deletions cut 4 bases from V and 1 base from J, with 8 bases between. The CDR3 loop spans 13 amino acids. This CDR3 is CSVVGSSYNEQFF. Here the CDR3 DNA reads TGCAGCGTTGTTGGGAGTTCCTACAATGAGCAGTTCTTC.

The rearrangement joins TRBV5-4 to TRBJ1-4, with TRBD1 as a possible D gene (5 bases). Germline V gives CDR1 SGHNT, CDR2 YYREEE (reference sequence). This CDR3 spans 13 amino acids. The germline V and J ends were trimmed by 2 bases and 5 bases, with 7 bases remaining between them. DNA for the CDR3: TGTGCCAGCAGCTTCGGGGGGAATGAAAAACTGTTTTTT. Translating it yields CASSFGGNEKLFF. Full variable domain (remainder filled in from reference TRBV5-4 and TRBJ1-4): ETGVTQSPTHLIKTRGQQVTLRCSSQSGHNTVSWYQQALGQGPQFIFQYYREEENGRGNFPPRFSGLQFPNYSSELNVNALELDDSALYLCASSFGGNEKLFFGSGTQLSVL.

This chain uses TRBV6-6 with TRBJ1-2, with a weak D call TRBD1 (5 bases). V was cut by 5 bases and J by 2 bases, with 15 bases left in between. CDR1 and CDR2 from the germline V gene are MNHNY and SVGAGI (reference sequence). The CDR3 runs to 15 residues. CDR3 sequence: CASSLTGAGNYGYTF. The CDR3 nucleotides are TGTGCCAGCAGTCTAACAGGTGCCGGCAACTATGGCTACACCTTC.

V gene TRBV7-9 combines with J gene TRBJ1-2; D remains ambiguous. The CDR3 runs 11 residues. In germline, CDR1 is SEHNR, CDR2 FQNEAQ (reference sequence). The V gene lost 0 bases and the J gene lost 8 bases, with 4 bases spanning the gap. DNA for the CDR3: TGTGCCAGCAGCTTAGCGCGCGGCTACACCTTC. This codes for CASSLARGYTF.

CDR3 sequence: CASSPPVVVSYNEQFF. CDR3 nucleotide sequence: TGTGCCAGCTCACCACCGGTAGTAGTCTCCTACAATGAGCAGTTCTTC. The chain joins TRBV18 to TRBJ2-1; the D is unclear. The germline V and J ends were trimmed by 0 bases and 0 bases, with 9 bases remaining between them. In germline, CDR1 is KGHSH, CDR2 LQKENI. The CDR3 is made up of 16 amino acids. Complete variable domain (other parts from reference TRBV18 and TRBJ2-1): NAGVMQNPRHLVRRRGQEARLRCSPMKGHSHVYWYRQLPEEGLKFMVYLQKENIIDESGMPKERFSAEFPKEGPSILRIQQVVRGDSAAYFCASSPPVVVSYNEQFFGPGTRLTVL.